The clone carrying this T cell receptor beta chain was counted many times. TCRdb re-called the 5' RACE reads through MiXCR, storing one row per CDR3 protein. The sample has 150,000 to 200,000 distinct CDR3 sequences, 6% to 7.5% seen once. The record originates from a study of T cells after yellow fever vaccination. Losses at the gene ends were 6 bases for V and 6 bases for J; bases not matched to a gene: 6. Germline CDR1 MNHEY, CDR2 SVGAGI. This CDR3 has 14 amino acids. The source of this sequence is a man aged 18 to 30 who received the YFV17D yellow fever vaccine. The material sequenced was CD4+ T cells sorted from PBMCs, taken 5 days after the first yellow fever vaccination. J is TRBJ1-4 and V is TRBV6-5; 8 bases agree with TRBD1. The CDR3 DNA is TGTGCCAGCAGCCCCGGGACAGGATATGAAAAACTGTTTTTT. Translating gives CASSPGTGYEKLFF.